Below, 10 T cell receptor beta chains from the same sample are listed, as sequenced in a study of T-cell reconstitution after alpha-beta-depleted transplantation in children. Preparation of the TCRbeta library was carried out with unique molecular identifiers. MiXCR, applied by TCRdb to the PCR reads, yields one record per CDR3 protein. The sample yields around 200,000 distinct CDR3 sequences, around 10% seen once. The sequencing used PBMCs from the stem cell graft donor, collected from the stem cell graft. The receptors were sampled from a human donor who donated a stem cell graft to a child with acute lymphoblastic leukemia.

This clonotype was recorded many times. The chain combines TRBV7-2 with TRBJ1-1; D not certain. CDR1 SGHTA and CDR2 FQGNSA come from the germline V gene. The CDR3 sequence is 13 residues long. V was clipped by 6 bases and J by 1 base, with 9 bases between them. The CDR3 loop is CASRKTRNTEAFF. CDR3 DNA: TGTGCCAGCAGGAAGACAAGGAACACTGAAGCTTTCTTT. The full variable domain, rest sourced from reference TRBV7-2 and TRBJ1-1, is GAGVSQSPSNKVTEKGKDVELRCDPISGHTALYWYRQSLGQGLEFLIYFQGNSAPDKSGLPSDRFSAERTGGSVSTLTIQRTQQEDSAVYLCASRKTRNTEAFFGQGTRLTVV.

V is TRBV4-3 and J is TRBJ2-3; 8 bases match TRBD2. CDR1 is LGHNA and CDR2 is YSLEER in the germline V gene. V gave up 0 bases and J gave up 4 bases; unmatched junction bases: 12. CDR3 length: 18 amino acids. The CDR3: CASSQELVGRGAPDTQYF. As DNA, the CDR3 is TGCGCCAGCAGCCAAGAGTTGGTCGGGCGGGGGGCCCCAGATACGCAGTATTTT.

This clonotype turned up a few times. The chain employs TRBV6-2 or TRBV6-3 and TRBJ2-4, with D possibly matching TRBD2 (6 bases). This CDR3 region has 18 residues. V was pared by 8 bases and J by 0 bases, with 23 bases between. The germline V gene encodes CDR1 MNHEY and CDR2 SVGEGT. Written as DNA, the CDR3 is TGTGCCAGCGGGTATCGCAGGGAGGACCGACTAGCCAAAAACATTCAGTACTTC. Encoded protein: CASGYRREDRLAKNIQYF.

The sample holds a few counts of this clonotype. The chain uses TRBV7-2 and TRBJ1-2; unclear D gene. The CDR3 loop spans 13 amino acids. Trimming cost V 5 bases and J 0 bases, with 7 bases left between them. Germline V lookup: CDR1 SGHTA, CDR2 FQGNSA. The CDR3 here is CASSTQTNYGYTF. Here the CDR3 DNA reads TGTGCCAGCAGCACCCAGACTAACTATGGCTACACCTTC. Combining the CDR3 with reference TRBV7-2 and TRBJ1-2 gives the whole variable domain GAGVSQSPSNKVTEKGKDVELRCDPISGHTALYWYRQSLGQGLEFLIYFQGNSAPDKSGLPSDRFSAERTGGSVSTLTIQRTQQEDSAVYLCASSTQTNYGYTFGSGTRLTVV.

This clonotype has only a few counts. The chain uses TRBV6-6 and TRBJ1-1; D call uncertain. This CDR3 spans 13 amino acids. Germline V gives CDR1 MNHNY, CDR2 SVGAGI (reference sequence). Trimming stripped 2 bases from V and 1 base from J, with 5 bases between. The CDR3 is CASSYDGNTEAFF. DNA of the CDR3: TGTGCCAGCAGTTACGACGGGAACACTGAAGCTTTCTTT.

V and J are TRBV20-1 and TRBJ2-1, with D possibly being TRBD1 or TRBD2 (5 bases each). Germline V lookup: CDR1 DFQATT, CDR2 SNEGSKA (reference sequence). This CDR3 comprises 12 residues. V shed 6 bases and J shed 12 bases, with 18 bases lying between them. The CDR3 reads CSAGLGTPGQFF. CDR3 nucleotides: TGCAGTGCGGGCCTTGGGACCCCAGGGCAGTTCTTC.

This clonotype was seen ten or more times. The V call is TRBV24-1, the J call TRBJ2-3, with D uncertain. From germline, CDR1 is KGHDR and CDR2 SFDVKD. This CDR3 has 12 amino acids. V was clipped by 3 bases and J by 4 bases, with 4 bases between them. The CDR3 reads CATSDLADTQYF. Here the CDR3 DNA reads TGTGCCACCAGTGATCTCGCAGATACGCAGTATTTT.

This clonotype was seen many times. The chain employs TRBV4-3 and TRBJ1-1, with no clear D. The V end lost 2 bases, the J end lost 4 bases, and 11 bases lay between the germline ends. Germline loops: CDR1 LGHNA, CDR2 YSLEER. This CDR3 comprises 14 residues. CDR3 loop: CASSQQDRGTEAFF. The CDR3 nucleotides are TGCGCCAGCAGCCAACAGGACCGGGGCACTGAAGCTTTCTTT.

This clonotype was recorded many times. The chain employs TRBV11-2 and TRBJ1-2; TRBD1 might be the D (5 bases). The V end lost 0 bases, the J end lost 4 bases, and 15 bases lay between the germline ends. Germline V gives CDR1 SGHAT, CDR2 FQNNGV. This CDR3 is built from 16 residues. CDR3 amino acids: CASSLDRRKGAYGYTF. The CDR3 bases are TGTGCCAGCAGCTTAGATCGCCGTAAAGGGGCCTATGGCTACACCTTC. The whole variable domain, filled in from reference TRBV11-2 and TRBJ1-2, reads EAGVAQSPRYKIIEKRQSVAFWCNPISGHATLYWYQQILGQGPKLLIQFQNNGVVDDSQLPKDRFSAERLKGVDSTLKIQPAKLEDSAVYLCASSLDRRKGAYGYTFGSGTRLTVV.

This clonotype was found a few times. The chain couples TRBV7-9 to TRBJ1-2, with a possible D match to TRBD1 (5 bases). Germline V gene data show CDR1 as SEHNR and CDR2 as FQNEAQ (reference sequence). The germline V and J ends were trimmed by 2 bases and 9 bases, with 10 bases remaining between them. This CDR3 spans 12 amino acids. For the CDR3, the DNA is TGTGCCAGCAGCTTATTGACAGATCGCTACACCTTC. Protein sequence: CASSLLTDRYTF. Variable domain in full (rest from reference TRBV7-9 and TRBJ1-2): DTGVSQNPRHKITKRGQNVTFRCDPISEHNRLYWYRQTLGQGPEFLTYFQNEAQLEKSRLLSDRFSAERPKGSFSTLEIQRTEQGDSAMYLCASSLLTDRYTFGSGTRLTVV.